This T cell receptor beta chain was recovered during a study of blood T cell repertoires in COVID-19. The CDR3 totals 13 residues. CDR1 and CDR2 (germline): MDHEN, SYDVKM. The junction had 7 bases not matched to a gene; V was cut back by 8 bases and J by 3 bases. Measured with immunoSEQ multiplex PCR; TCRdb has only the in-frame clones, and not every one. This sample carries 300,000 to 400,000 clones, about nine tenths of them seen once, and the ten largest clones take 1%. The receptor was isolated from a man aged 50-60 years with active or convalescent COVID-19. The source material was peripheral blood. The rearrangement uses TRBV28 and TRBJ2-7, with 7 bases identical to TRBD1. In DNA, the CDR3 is TGTGCCAGCGAGAGACAGGGCTTCTACGAGCAGTACTTC. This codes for CASERQGFYEQYF.